This is a list of T cell receptor beta chains from one sample in a study of T cells in Graves' hyperthyroidism and ophthalmopathy. TCRdb reprocessed the multiplex PCR reads via MiXCR and lists one record per CDR3 protein. The table shows a few hundred thousand distinct CDR3 sequences, with about 18% occurring only once. The sequenced sample consisted of blood. These receptors all come from a man aged 18 to 29 with Graves' ophthalmopathy. The CDR3 runs from the conserved cysteine through the conserved F or W. Each record gives: V gene, D gene, J gene, clone size, CDR3 protein, CDR3 DNA. A D gene is named only where the DNA matches it firmly. Some rows have no size entry. The others give once, few or many, or a class for an expanded clone.

>TRBV3-1|-|TRBJ2-7|many
CASSPDWSSYEQYF
TGTGCCAGCAGCCCCGACTGGAGCTCCTACGAGCAGTACTTC
>TRBV11-2|-|TRBJ2-7|many
CASSLGGGQYEQYF
TGTGCCAGCAGCTTAGGTGGGGGTCAGTACGAGCAGTACTTC
>TRBV6-1|-|TRBJ2-7|many
CASSGPREAPGEQYF
TGTGCCAGCAGTGGACCCAGGGAAGCCCCCGGCGAGCAGTACTTC
>TRBV5-1|-|TRBJ2-7|few
CASSSGGDPTYEQYF
TGCGCCAGCAGCTCGGGGGGCGATCCTACCTACGAGCAGTACTTC
>TRBV20-1|TRBD2|TRBJ2-7|-
CSASKERTSGFYEQYF
TGCAGTGCTAGCAAGGAAAGGACTAGCGGGTTCTACGAGCAGTACTTC
>TRBV12-3/TRBV12-4|TRBD2|TRBJ2-1|many
CASSRSGGSSYNEQFF
TGTGCCAGCAGCAGATCGGGGGGGAGCTCCTACAATGAGCAGTTCTTC
>TRBV14|TRBD1|TRBJ2-7|-
CASSLSPRGPYEQYF
TGTGCCAGCAGCCTAAGCCCGAGGGGGCCCTACGAGCAGTACTTC
>TRBV5-6|TRBD1|TRBJ1-2|few
CASSLFQGAQGYTF
TGTGCCAGCAGCTTGTTTCAGGGGGCGCAGGGCTACACCTTC
>TRBV7-9|-|TRBJ2-5|-
CASSLAEGPQETQYF
TGTGCCAGCAGCTTAGCTGAGGGGCCCCAAGAGACCCAGTACTTC
>TRBV3-1|-|TRBJ1-1|many
CASSPPGREAFF
TGTGCCAGCAGCCCCCCGGGGAGGGAAGCTTTCTTT
>TRBV7-3|TRBD2|TRBJ2-3|few
CASSETGTSGGAGTQYF
TGTGCCAGCAGCGAAACCGGGACTAGCGGGGGGGCCGGTACGCAGTATTTT
>TRBV28|-|TRBJ2-1|few
CASSFTRSANEQFF
TGTGCCAGCAGTTTCACTAGAAGTGCTAATGAGCAGTTCTTC
>TRBV18|-|TRBJ2-3|many
CASSPPSGDDTDTQYF
TGTGCCAGCTCACCACCTTCCGGGGATGACACAGATACGCAGTATTTT
>TRBV11-2|-|TRBJ1-2|many
CASSLTDNYGYTF
TGTGCCAGCAGTTTGACAGACAACTATGGCTACACCTTC
>TRBV5-1|-|TRBJ1-1|-
CASSLSPGAAGRAFF
TGCGCCAGCAGCTTGAGTCCAGGGGCCGCCGGTCGAGCTTTCTTT
>TRBV9|-|TRBJ2-5|many
CASSNNREETQYF
TGTGCCAGCAGCAATAACAGGGAAGAGACCCAGTACTTC